This TCR beta chain was sequenced in a study of early T cells in non-severe SARS-CoV-2 infection (dated by TCRdb to the early 2020s). Regarding the complete study: Because TCR sequencing relied on bulk RNA taken from unsorted whole blood, pairing of alpha and beta chains was not possible. Findings and caveats that apply to the study as a whole: VDJdb matching was skewed toward anti-spike CD8 responses and likely underestimated virus-specific expansions, missing private and CD4 specificities.

Deletion took 1 base off V and 4 bases off J, with a span of 10 bases between the germline ends. The germline V gene (reference sequence) specifies LGHDT as CDR1 and YNNKEL as CDR2. Including cysteine and phenylalanine, the CDR3 has 14 amino acids. The only DNA kept is the CDR3, 42 bases in frame from the first base. Library construction relied on 5' RACE. This sample was sequenced with a NextSeq 500. Unique molecular identifiers were attached to individual cDNA molecules in the TCR library protocol so that sequencing error and PCR bias could be corrected. Sequencing covered both TCR alpha and beta chains, and within each sample the abundances of alpha and beta sequences were tightly co-correlated. The source study handled its data this way. V gene, J gene and CDR3 annotation of TCR sequences was performed with Decombinator V4. TCRs were defined as expanded if a significant change between any two time points was detected under a Poisson model with p below 0.0001. TCR abundances were normalised to the total number of TCRs sequenced per sample and expressed as counts per million. TRAV1-2 paired with TRAJ12, TRAJ20 or TRAJ33 defined MAIT TCRs, while TRAV10 paired with TRAJ18 defined iNKT TCRs. VDJdb, accessed on 1 November 2021, was searched for TCRs annotated for CMV, EBV and SARS-CoV-2, and TCRs annotated for more than one antigen were excluded. In TCRdb, the public reads were trimmed at Q25 with fastp and aligned with MiXCR, with productive beta chains retained. Rows are combined by CDR3 protein, so each entry shows the most common genes and DNA. The V and J calls reflect TCRdb's pipeline rather than the authors' work. The sample table contains tens of thousands of distinct CDR3 sequences; only one count was recorded for approximately 15% of them. The top ten hold about 0.58% of the sample.

A case-control design nested within a healthcare worker cohort in London, UK, was used, with weekly nasopharyngeal swab PCR tests and blood sampling performed. Healthcare workers were enrolled in the week of the UK lockdown, from 23 to 31 March 2020, and were followed every week for up to roughly 16 weeks. A few counts support this clonotype. Its antigen is not yet known. Base qualities are not recorded, but no much larger clone differs from it by a single base. The rearranged chain carries TRBV3-1 and TRBJ1-2; no D segment can be confidently identified. Specimen: whole blood. The receptor was isolated from an adult who was a healthcare worker with PCR-confirmed SARS-CoV-2 infection or an uninfected control (not recorded which). The nucleotide sequence reads TGTGCCAGCAGCCAAGCGGAGAAAGGCTATGGCTACACCTTC. It translates as CASSQAEKGYGYTF.